Sequencing of this TCR beta chain was carried out in a study of cytomegalovirus exposure and HLA in healthy donors. General study points: Trimming of TCR beta V- and J-genes showed a link, identified in a later analysis, to a missense DCLRE1C variant. Later, TCR association rates were found to vary by HLA locus, highest for DRB1 and lowest for HLA-C. Researchers reported in a later analysis that common viral pathogens appeared linked to several top clusters. The study flagged 150 to 200 TCR beta chains as cytomegalovirus-associated.

Of note for this clone: Antigen specificity is unknown.

This CDR3 is built from 17 residues. V lost 1 base and J lost 7, with 18 bases in between. Germline CDR1 reads SGHRS; CDR2 reads YFSETQ. PCR was performed using 60 Vbeta and 13 Jbeta primers. TCRdb's copy holds only in-frame clones and misses some; the assay was immunoSEQ multiplex PCR. The top ten hold 7.3% of the sample, which has over 100,000 clones, around four fifths seen once. The TCR was taken from a male donor in good health and CMV-seronegative. The material sequenced was PBMCs. The genes are TRBV5-1 and TRBJ2-6; TRBD1 is a possible D gene (5 bases). Written as DNA, the CDR3 is TGCGCCAGCAGCTTGCTCATCCAGGGTGGTGAAGCCAACGTCCTGACTTTC. It yields the protein CASSLLIQGGEANVLTF.